The subject of this entry is one T cell receptor beta chain. The target antigen is unknown. The data derive from a study of graft-versus-host responses after intestinal transplantation. On the study more broadly: Tacrolimus plus steroids were given to all recipients for approximately three years, preceded by anti-thymocyte globulin induction. Study findings and constraints: High graft-versus-host to host-versus-graft clonal ratios were found in allografts of patients who had graft-donor T cell macrochimerism. Peak GvH clone levels in circulation were associated with early post-transplant HvG declines. Recipient marrow held GvH clones, some first seen in ileum or blood.

This table comes from immunoSEQ multiplex PCR, and its TCRdb copy is limited to in-frame clones, with some not included. The data contain about 120,000 clones, approximately 90% of them singletons. V lost 5 bases to trimming and J lost 0 bases; unmatched junction nucleotides: 2. The V gene's germline CDR1 is SGHKS and CDR2 YYEKEE (reference sequence). This CDR3 contains 14 residues. This TCR was sampled from a human donor who received an intestinal transplant. The specimen was unstimulated CD4+ T cells sorted from spleen or lymph node cells, collected before intestinal transplant. The chain links TRBV5-5 to TRBJ2-7, with TRBD2 matching over 10 bases. This CDR3 is CASSRTSGSYEQYF. CDR3 sequence (DNA): TGTGCCAGCAGTCGGACTAGCGGCTCCTACGAGCAGTACTTC.